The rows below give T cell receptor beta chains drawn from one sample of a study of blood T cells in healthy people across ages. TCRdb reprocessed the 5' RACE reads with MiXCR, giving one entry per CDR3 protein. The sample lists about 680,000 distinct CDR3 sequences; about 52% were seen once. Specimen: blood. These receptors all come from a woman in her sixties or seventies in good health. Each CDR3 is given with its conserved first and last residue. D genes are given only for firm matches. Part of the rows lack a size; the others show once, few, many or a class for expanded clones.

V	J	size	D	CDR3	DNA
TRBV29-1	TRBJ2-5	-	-	CSARTDGETQYF	TGCAGCGCTAGGACAGATGGTGAGACCCAGTACTTC
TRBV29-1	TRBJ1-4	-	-	CSVEDGPDSTNEKLFF	TGCAGCGTTGAAGATGGCCCAGACTCAACTAATGAAAAACTGTTTTTT
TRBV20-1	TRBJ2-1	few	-	CSARARGGLQWEQFF	TGCAGTGCTAGGGCTCGCGGGGGCCTGCAATGGGAGCAGTTCTTC
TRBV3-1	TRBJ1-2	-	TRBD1	CASSPTGTGGAGYGYTF	TGTGCCAGCAGCCCCACCGGGACAGGGGGCGCCGGCTATGGCTACACCTTC
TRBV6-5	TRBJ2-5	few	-	CASSYRRDGETQYF	TGTGCCAGCAGTTATCGCAGGGATGGAGAGACCCAGTACTTC
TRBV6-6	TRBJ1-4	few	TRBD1	CASTLGQGLFF	TGTGCCAGCACCCTAGGACAGGGGCTGTTTTTT
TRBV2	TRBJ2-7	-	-	CASREGIDLSYEQYF	TGTGCCAGCAGGGAAGGGATCGACCTCTCCTACGAGCAGTACTTC
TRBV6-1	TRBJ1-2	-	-	CASTMRYGYTF	TGTGCCAGCACAATGCGGTATGGCTACACCTTC
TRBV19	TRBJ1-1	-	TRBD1	CASNRKDRENTEAFF	TGTGCCAGTAATCGGAAAGACAGGGAGAACACTGAAGCTTTCTTT
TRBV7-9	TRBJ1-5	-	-	CASTGGGTNQPQHF	TGTGCCAGCACCGGGGGGGGCACCAATCAGCCCCAGCATTTT
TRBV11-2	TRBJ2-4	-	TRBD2	CASSLVFGTTKNIQYF	TGTGCCAGCAGCTTAGTTTTCGGGACTACCAAAAACATTCAGTACTTC
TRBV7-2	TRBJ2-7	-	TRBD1	CASSSTGTGLTYEQYF	TGTGCCAGCAGCTCGACCGGGACAGGGTTAACCTACGAGCAGTACTTC
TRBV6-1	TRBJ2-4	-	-	CASSEEKEGKGAKNIQYF	TGTGCCAGCAGTGAAGAGAAGGAGGGCAAGGGCGCCAAAAACATTCAGTACTTC
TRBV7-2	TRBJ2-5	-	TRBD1	CASSLGTGPHLGETQYF	TGTGCCAGCAGCTTGGGGACAGGGCCCCACCTTGGCGAGACCCAGTACTTC
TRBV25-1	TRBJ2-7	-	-	CASSEHVAYEQYF	TGTGCCAGCAGTGAACACGTAGCCTACGAGCAGTACTTC
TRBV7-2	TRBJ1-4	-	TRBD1	CASSSDTGVYEKLFF	TGTGCCAGCAGCTCCGACACAGGGGTCTATGAAAAACTGTTTTTT
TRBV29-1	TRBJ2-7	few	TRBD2	CSVSQGLASLEQYF	TGCAGCGTTTCTCAAGGACTAGCTTCGCTCGAGCAGTACTTC
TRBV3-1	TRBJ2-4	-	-	CASSHRSASKNIQYF	TGTGCCAGCAGCCACCGTTCCGCATCCAAAAACATTCAGTACTTC
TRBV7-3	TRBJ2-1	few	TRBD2	CASSLSPEGLADYNEQFF	TGTGCCAGCAGCTTAAGCCCGGAGGGGCTAGCGGACTACAATGAGCAGTTCTTC
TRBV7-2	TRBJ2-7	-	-	CASSLDVGTPLLYNEQYF	TGTGCCAGCAGCTTAGATGTGGGGACCCCACTACTATACAATGAGCAGTACTTC